One sample yielded the 32 T cell receptor beta chains listed below, sequenced in a study of neurological immune-mediated disorders. Each CDR3 protein gets one entry after TCRdb re-called the 5' RACE reads with MiXCR. The table has 31,000 or so distinct CDR3 sequences, roughly 14% seen once. The time point here: technical triplicate 2. The specimen sequenced was CD4+ T cells from blood. These receptors originate from a female donor with HTLV-1-associated myelopathy (HAM/TSP).

The sample holds many counts of this clonotype. The J gene is TRBJ1-5, the V gene TRBV2, with 10 nucleotides matching TRBD1. V shed 8 bases, J shed 3 bases, and the junction held 4 bases outside the gene matches. The CDR3 extends over 14 amino acids. Germline loops: CDR1 SNHLY, CDR2 FYNNEI. CDR3 protein: CASRDRGINQPQHF. DNA for the CDR3: TGTGCCAGCCGGGACAGGGGAATCAATCAGCCCCAGCATTTT.

As concerns this clonotype: One junction end disagrees with the germline gene, perhaps due to a read error. This rearrangement joins TRBV10-3 to TRBJ2-7, with a weak D call TRBD1 (6 bases). Per germline, CDR1 ENHRY and CDR2 SYGVKD. The CDR3 consists of 14 residues. In nucleotides, the CDR3 is TGTGCAATCAGTGATGACAGGAGCTCCTACGAGCAGTACTTC. It yields the protein CAISDDRSSYEQYF.

This clonotype was recorded many times. The chain has TRBV6-2 or TRBV6-3 and TRBJ2-1; tentative D call: TRBD2 (7 bases). CDR1 is MNHEY, CDR2 SVGEGT, per germline. The CDR3 totals 15 residues. V lost 8 bases, J lost 4 bases, and 18 bases lay in between. In DNA, the CDR3 is TGTGCCAGCTCTGGGGGAGGGGGGGAATACAATGAGCAGTTCTTC. Its protein is CASSGGGGEYNEQFF.

This clonotype was picked up many times. This chain joins TRBV7-9 and TRBJ2-1; the match to TRBD2 covers 7 bases. Germline loops: CDR1 SEHNR, CDR2 FQNEAQ (reference sequence). V was pared by 11 bases and J by 3 bases, with 7 bases of the junction left unmatched. CDR3 size: 13 residues. Here the CDR3 reads CAGRGKFYNEQFF. CDR3 in DNA: TGTGCCGGGCGGGGGAAGTTCTACAATGAGCAGTTCTTC.

This clonotype is medium-sized in the sample. The V and J genes are TRBV7-2 and TRBJ2-3; D gene unclear. CDR3 length equals 12 residues. Germline V gene lookup returns CDR1 SGHTA and CDR2 FQGNSA. V lost 1 base and J lost 2, with 1 base in between. The CDR3 nucleotides are TGTGCCAGCAGCTTAGACACAGATACGCAGTATTTT. Its translation: CASSLDTDTQYF.

As for this clonotype: It is likely a read error, because the conserved phenylalanine at the end of the CDR3 is missing. The chain employs TRBV5-5 and TRBJ2-5; D is uncertain. Trimming took 6 bases from V and 3 from J, leaving 15 bases between them. This CDR3 has 14 amino acids. The germline V gene encodes CDR1 SGHKS and CDR2 YYEKEE (reference sequence). CDR3 DNA: TGTGCCAGCAACCGTCCGGGCAGCAAAGAGACCCAGTACCTC. It encodes CASNRPGSKETQYL.

This clonotype occurred many times. The chain couples TRBV5-1 to TRBJ2-1, with 10 bases identical to TRBD2. The CDR3 extends over 14 amino acids. CDR1 and CDR2 (germline): SGHRS, YFSETQ. Trimming cost V 6 bases and J 4 bases; bases outside gene matches: 4. The CDR3 spells CASTGLAAYNEQFF. CDR3 coding DNA: TGCGCCAGCACAGGACTAGCGGCTTACAATGAGCAGTTCTTC.

This clonotype was recorded many times. The rearrangement joins TRBV12-3 or TRBV12-4 to TRBJ2-1; TRBD1 aligns across 9 bases. The CDR3 totals 14 residues. The V gene end was trimmed by 6 bases and the J gene end by 3 bases; junction bases not matched to a gene: 3. The CDR3 sequence: CASSRDRDYNEQFF. Here the CDR3 DNA reads TGTGCCAGCAGCCGGGACAGGGACTACAATGAGCAGTTCTTC.

By share of the sample, this clonotype is medium-sized. This chain joins TRBV12-3 or TRBV12-4 and TRBJ2-3; no firm D call. The length of the CDR3 is 12 residues. The germline V and J ends were trimmed by 5 bases and 3 bases, with 6 bases remaining between them. The CDR3 DNA reads as TGTGCCAGCAGTGGAGAAACAGATACGCAGTATTTT. Translation: CASSGETDTQYF.

This clonotype was detected ten times or more. The J gene is TRBJ1-1, the V gene TRBV5-1; 9 positions match TRBD1. The CDR3 contains 14 residues. The V and J ends lost 2 bases and 4 bases, in that order; junction bases with no gene match: 3. CDR1 is SGHRS and CDR2 is YFSETQ in the germline V gene. Here the CDR3 DNA reads TGCGCCAGCAGCTTACAGGGGGCTGGCACTGAAGCTTTCTTT. This gives the protein CASSLQGAGTEAFF.

The table lists this clonotype with many counts. The chain is built from TRBV20-1 and TRBJ1-5; no firm D call. This CDR3 has 12 residues. The V end lost 7 bases, the J end lost 3 bases, and 10 bases lay between the germline ends. CDR1 is DFQATT, CDR2 SNEGSKA, per germline (reference sequence). CDR3 in DNA: TGCAGTGTCCAGCAGGTCAATCAGCCCCAGCATTTT. It yields the protein CSVQQVNQPQHF.

This clonotype occurred many times. The chain has TRBV7-9 and TRBJ2-7, with D perhaps being TRBD1 or TRBD2 (5 bases each). This CDR3 is built from 14 residues. Trimming stripped 5 bases from V and 0 bases from J, with 11 bases between. CDR1 is SEHNR, CDR2 FQNEAQ, per germline (reference sequence). Here the CDR3 DNA reads TGTGCCAGCAGCCGAGGGACGGCCTCCTACGAGCAGTACTTC. Its translation: CASSRGTASYEQYF.

This clonotype was counted ten times or more. This chain links TRBV7-3 with TRBJ1-3; no firm D call. The CDR3 has 15 amino acids. The ends were cut back, 0 bases at V and 0 bases at J, with 6 bases in the middle. Germline CDR1 is SGHTA and CDR2 is FQGTGA. The chain's CDR3 is CASSLTSGSGNTIYF. The CDR3 nucleotides are TGTGCCAGCAGCTTAACGTCGGGCTCTGGAAACACCATATATTTT.

This clonotype was recorded at least ten times. The rearrangement joins TRBV5-1 to TRBJ1-1; possible D gene TRBD1, 5 bases. The CDR3 runs 16 residues. Trimming pared 1 base from V and 0 bases from J, leaving 13 bases between. Germline V lookup: CDR1 SGHRS, CDR2 YFSETQ. The CDR3 loop reads CASSLNGGNVNTEAFF. CDR3 sequence (DNA): TGCGCCAGCAGCTTGAATGGGGGAAACGTGAACACTGAAGCTTTCTTT.

A remark on this clonotype: The germline gene is not matched at one end of the junction; a read error may be the cause. The chain has TRBV7-7 and TRBJ2-3, with D perhaps TRBD1 or TRBD2 (5 bases each). Germline CDR1 reads SSHAT; CDR2 reads FNYEAQ (reference sequence). The CDR3 contains 14 residues. In DNA form, the CDR3 reads TGTGCTAGCAGCTCGGGGCGGAGTTTAGATACGCAGTATTTT. Its translation is CASSSGRSLDTQYF.

This clonotype was recorded at least ten times. This sequence joins TRBV29-1 and TRBJ1-1; a weak D match, TRBD1 (6 bases). Per the germline V gene, CDR1 is SQVTM and CDR2 is ANQGSEA. The CDR3 loop spans 14 amino acids. V was clipped by 6 bases and J by 4 bases, with 18 bases between them. The CDR3, as DNA: TGCAGCGTCTCTTGGGGGGGGCTAAGCACTGAAGCTTTCTTT. It is translated as CSVSWGGLSTEAFF.

The chain recombines TRBV20-1 with TRBJ1-1; tentative D call: TRBD1 (6 bases). V shed 6 bases and J shed 7 bases, with 21 bases lying between them. Germline V gene sequence: CDR1 DFQATT, CDR2 SNEGSKA (reference sequence). This CDR3 has 14 residues. CDR3 region: CSASQSGDVFEAFF. CDR3 nucleotides: TGCAGTGCGTCGCAATCAGGGGATGTCTTTGAAGCTTTCTTT.

This clonotype has a count of ten or more. CDR3 sequence: CASSPGVAGGWSSYNEQFF. The CDR3 DNA reads as TGTGCCAGCAGTCCCGGGGTAGCGGGGGGCTGGAGCTCCTACAATGAGCAGTTCTTC. The rearrangement uses TRBV7-9 and TRBJ2-1; the match to TRBD2 covers 10 bases. Germline V gene data show CDR1 as SEHNR and CDR2 as FQNEAQ (reference sequence). Trimming at V came to 6 bases and at J to 0 bases, leaving 14 bases not matched to a gene. The CDR3 sequence is 19 residues long.

This clonotype was observed at least ten times. The J gene is TRBJ2-1, the V gene TRBV4-2; 8 positions agree with TRBD2. With V trimmed by 4 bases and J by 5 bases, 10 bases remained unmatched. This CDR3 has 16 amino acids. Germline values: CDR1 LGHNA, CDR2 YNFKEQ. For the CDR3, the DNA is TGTGCCAGCAGCCTCTTAGCGGGACCTAGCAACAATGAGCAGTTCTTC. It is translated as CASSLLAGPSNNEQFF.

In its sample, this clonotype was seen many times. The J gene is TRBJ2-4, the V gene TRBV3-1; D is perhaps TRBD2 (6 bases). Trimming cost V 3 bases and J 2 bases, with 14 bases left between them. The CDR3 covers 16 residues. The germline V gene has CDR1 LGHDT and CDR2 YNNKEL (reference sequence). As DNA, the CDR3 is TGTGCCAGCAGCCACCAACGGAGGGCGTCCAAAAACATTCAGTACTTC. Its translation is CASSHQRRASKNIQYF.

This clonotype was recorded many times. The V and J genes are TRBV4-2 and TRBJ2-5; 7 nucleotides line up with TRBD1. There are 14 residues in the CDR3. The junction had 5 bases not matched to a gene; V was cut back by 4 bases and J by 3 bases. Per germline, CDR1 LGHNA and CDR2 YNFKEQ. The CDR3 DNA reads TGTGCCAGCAGCCTAGGGGACAGAGAAGAGACCCAGTACTTC. This encodes CASSLGDREETQYF.

This clonotype was recorded at least ten times. V usage is TRBV6-1 and J usage is TRBJ1-5; D uncertain. The CDR3 covers 14 residues. Trimming removed 1 base at V and 2 bases at J, with 6 bases between. The V gene's germline CDR1 is MNHNS and CDR2 SASEGT. The CDR3 reads CASSEGIRNQPQHF. The CDR3 DNA reads TGTGCCAGCAGTGAAGGCATCCGCAATCAGCCCCAGCATTTT.

This clonotype was picked up many times. This rearrangement joins TRBV6-6 to TRBJ2-3, with 8 bases fitting TRBD2. Germline lookup yields CDR1 MNHNY and CDR2 SVGAGI (reference sequence). There are 15 residues in the CDR3. V trimming: 2 bases; J trimming: 4 bases; junction bases outside the gene matches: 5. The chain's CDR3 is CASSYPTGGSDTQYF. The DNA for the CDR3 is TGTGCCAGCAGTTACCCCACGGGAGGGTCAGATACGCAGTATTTT.

The sample holds many counts of this clonotype. The chain uses TRBV27 and TRBJ2-5; D possibly corresponds to TRBD2 (7 bases). CDR3 size: 15 residues. Germline V gene data show CDR1 as MNHEY and CDR2 as SMNVEV (reference sequence). Trimming stripped 3 bases from V and 1 base from J, with 12 bases between. This CDR3 is CASSFVRGAQETQYF. Written as DNA, the CDR3 is TGTGCCAGCAGTTTTGTCCGGGGGGCCCAAGAGACCCAGTACTTC.

This clonotype was recorded at least ten times. V and J are TRBV20-1 and TRBJ1-3; D call uncertain. The CDR3 has 11 amino acids. Germline CDR1 is DFQATT and CDR2 is SNEGSKA (reference sequence). Trimming stripped 3 bases from V and 5 bases from J, with 5 bases between. CDR3 sequence: CSASYRNTIYF. The CDR3 coding sequence is TGCAGTGCTAGCTACAGAAACACCATATATTTT.

This clonotype was detected many times. The rearrangement links TRBV10-3 to TRBJ1-3; D is ambiguous. The V end lost 6 bases, the J end lost 0 bases, and 9 bases lay between the germline ends. Looked up from germline, CDR1 is ENHRY and CDR2 is SYGVKD. The CDR3 has 14 amino acids. For the CDR3, the DNA is TGTGCCATCAGCGGAATAAGCTCTGGAAACACCATATATTTT. It codes for CAISGISSGNTIYF.

Many counts were recorded for this clonotype. The chain couples TRBV25-1 to TRBJ1-1; 8 positions agree with TRBD1. CDR3 length: 15 residues. The V segment lost 5 bases and the J segment 3 bases; nucleotides outside the gene matches: 8. CDR1 is MGHDK, CDR2 SYGVNS, per germline. CDR3 coding DNA: TGTGCCAGCAGTCCAACCTCGACAGGGGACACTGAAGCTTTCTTT. Residues: CASSPTSTGDTEAFF.

As for this clonotype: A much bigger clone sits one base away, suggesting this may be a read error. The chain couples TRBV6-5 to TRBJ1-5, with D possibly matching TRBD1 (5 bases). V lost 2 bases and J lost 9, with 8 bases in between. Germline CDR1 is MNHEY and CDR2 is SVGAGI. This CDR3 spans 12 amino acids. This CDR3 reads CASSYDQGPQHF. In DNA form, the CDR3 reads TGTGCCAGCAGTTACGACCAGGGGCCCCAGCATTTT.

This clonotype is labeled medium-sized. The V and J genes are TRBV5-1 and TRBJ2-7; no clear D. The CDR3 spans 14 residues. Germline CDR1 SGHRS, CDR2 YFSETQ. V was shortened by 4 bases and J by 2 bases, with 13 bases between the two germline ends. The CDR3 is CASSAWRPPYEQYF. As DNA, the CDR3 is TGCGCCAGCAGCGCCTGGCGGCCCCCCTACGAGCAGTACTTC.

This clonotype was counted ten times or more. The rearrangement uses TRBV19 and TRBJ1-1; unclear D gene. Germline V gene sequence: CDR1 LNHDA, CDR2 SQIVND (reference sequence). This CDR3 has 13 residues. V lost 3 bases and J 4 bases, leaving 9 bases between the germline ends. CDR3 sequence (DNA): TGTGCCAGTAGTATCGGGAGGAGCACTGAAGCTTTCTTT. Its translation is CASSIGRSTEAFF.

This clonotype was counted many times. The chain links TRBV7-9 to TRBJ2-7; D is perhaps TRBD2 (6 bases). V lost 5 bases and J 1 base, leaving 12 bases between the germline ends. This CDR3 has 14 amino acids. The germline V gene has CDR1 SEHNR and CDR2 FQNEAQ (reference sequence). CDR3 in DNA: TGTGCCAGCAGCCTTGGGCGGGATTCCTACGAGCAGTACTTC. Translation gives CASSLGRDSYEQYF.

This clonotype was found many times. CDR3 sequence: CASSRRDNSPLHF. The CDR3 DNA reads as TGTGCCAGCAGCCGCAGGGATAATTCACCCCTCCACTTT. The V and J genes are TRBV3-1 and TRBJ1-6; a weak D match, TRBD1 (5 bases). The V gene's germline CDR1 is LGHDT and CDR2 YNNKEL (reference sequence). This CDR3 contains 13 residues. Deletions cut 4 bases from V and 5 bases from J, with 6 bases between.